The 21 T cell receptor beta chains reported below all come from one sample, sequenced in a study of CD8+ T cells in alopecia areata. It was cDNA, reverse transcribed from extracted RNA, that served as the sequencing template. Generated by immunoSEQ multiplex PCR, the TCRdb table keeps only in-frame clones and is missing some. The table lists some 130,000 clones, 49% of them singletons. This sample comprised CD8+ T cells sorted from blood, obtained at week 0. These receptor sequences come from a human donor with alopecia areata.

The V and J genes are TRBV6-5 and TRBJ2-5; D gene ambiguous. Judging by the DNA end, TRBJ2-7 fits better; the J call may be wrong. This CDR3 comprises 11 residues. In germline, CDR1 is MNHEY, CDR2 SVGAGI. For the CDR3, the DNA is TGTGCCAGCAGTTACTATGACGAGCAGTACTTC. This sequence encodes CASSYYDEQYF.

The chain recombines TRBV4-1 with TRBJ2-7; no firm D call. V lost 0 bases and J lost 3, with 6 bases in between. The CDR3 is 13 amino acids. Germline CDR1 is MGHRA and CDR2 is YSYEKL. CDR3 sequence: CASSQDGDYEQYF. CDR3 nucleotides: TGCGCCAGCAGCCAAGATGGGGACTACGAGCAGTACTTC.

This clone has just a few counts. V usage is TRBV4-1 and J usage is TRBJ2-5; a weak D match, TRBD1 (5 bases). Germline values: CDR1 MGHRA, CDR2 YSYEKL. This CDR3 has 15 amino acids. V was pared by 4 bases and J by 5 bases, with 17 bases between. CDR3 nucleotides: TGCGCCAGCAGCCTCATCACCCTGTCAGGGGAGACCCAGTACTTC. Protein product: CASSLITLSGETQYF.

This clone was observed a few times. This sequence joins TRBV5-6 and TRBJ2-7, with a possible D match to TRBD1 (6 bases). This CDR3 spans 13 amino acids. Germline V gene sequence: CDR1 SGHDT, CDR2 YYEEEE. With 4 bases removed from V and 4 bases from J, the gap between germline ends came to 12 bases. Here the CDR3 DNA reads TGTGCCAGCAGCACCGGACAGCTATACGAGCAGTACTTC. It encodes CASSTGQLYEQYF.

The rearrangement uses TRBV9 and TRBJ2-5, with 8 nucleotides matching TRBD1. Germline V CDR1 and CDR2: SGDLS, YYNGEE. The CDR3 loop spans 16 amino acids. Losses at the gene ends were 1 base for V and 5 bases for J; bases not matched to a gene: 10. The CDR3 sequence: CASSVTNGQGYETQYF. In nucleotides, the CDR3 is TGTGCCAGCAGCGTAACTAATGGACAGGGATACGAGACCCAGTACTTC.

This clone has more than one count but fewer than ten. The V and J genes are TRBV13 and TRBJ2-5, with D unclear. The CDR3 is 12 residues long. V was shortened by 1 base and J by 9 bases, with 9 bases between the two germline ends. Germline CDR1 and CDR2: PRHDT and FYEKMQ (reference sequence). The CDR3 sequence: CASSLAGDAQYF. In nucleotides, the CDR3 is TGTGCCAGCAGCTTAGCTGGGGATGCCCAGTACTTC.

V is TRBV25-1 and J is TRBJ2-5; the D is unclear. This CDR3 comprises 11 residues. V lost 4 bases to trimming and J lost 5 bases, with 5 bases between them. The germline gives CDR1 MGHDK, CDR2 SYGVNS. The CDR3 sequence: CASSGEETQYF. DNA of the CDR3: TGTGCCAGCAGTGGAGAGGAGACCCAGTACTTC.

The chain joins TRBV30 to TRBJ2-5, with 15 bases identical to TRBD2. The junction had 0 bases not matched to a gene; V was cut back by 5 bases and J by 2 bases. Germline CDR1 and CDR2: GTSNPN and SVGIG (reference sequence). The CDR3 extends over 14 amino acids. The CDR3 DNA is TGTGCCTGGGGACTAGCGGGGGGGCAAGAGACCCAGTACTTC. Its protein is CAWGLAGGQETQYF.

The chain uses TRBV27 and TRBJ2-7, with D tentatively TRBD1 or TRBD2 (6 bases each). There are 13 residues in the CDR3. The germline gives CDR1 MNHEY, CDR2 SMNVEV (reference sequence). V lost 4 bases to trimming and J lost 2 bases, with 9 bases between them. The chain's CDR3 is CASSYRGAYEQYF. CDR3 nucleotide sequence: TGTGCCAGCAGTTATAGGGGGGCCTACGAGCAGTACTTC.

The J gene is TRBJ2-1, the V gene TRBV20-1; D not certain. Per germline, CDR1 DFQATT and CDR2 SNEGSKA (reference sequence). V lost 3 bases to trimming and J lost 8 bases, with 5 bases between them. The CDR3 is 10 amino acids. CDR3 protein: CSASLDEQFF. The CDR3 nucleotides read TGCAGTGCTAGTCTAGATGAGCAGTTCTTC.

This clone was observed a few times. CDR3 amino acids: CASSSPFRRQETQYF. The CDR3 nucleotides are TGTGCCAGCAGCTCCCCTTTTCGGAGACAAGAGACCCAGTACTTC. This rearrangement joins TRBV7-9 to TRBJ2-5; D gene unclear. This CDR3 is 15 amino acids long. V was cut by 4 bases and J by 2 bases, with 14 bases left in between. Looked up from germline, CDR1 is SEHNR and CDR2 is FQNEAQ (reference sequence).

This chain joins TRBV9 and TRBJ2-1; 13 nucleotides line up with TRBD2. Per germline, CDR1 SGDLS and CDR2 YYNGEE. The junction had 11 bases not matched to a gene; V was cut back by 0 bases and J by 8 bases. The CDR3 is 18 residues long. In DNA, the CDR3 is TGTGCCAGCAGCGTAGCTTTCCAGACTAGCGGGGGGTCGGATGAGCAGTTCTTC. Amino acids: CASSVAFQTSGGSDEQFF.

The V and J genes are TRBV11-2 and TRBJ1-2, with D perhaps TRBD1 (6 bases). CDR1 and CDR2 (germline): SGHAT, FQNNGV. V was pared by 1 base and J by 0 bases, with 15 bases between. The CDR3 length is 17 residues. The CDR3 loop is CASSLVRTGLSNYGYTF. The CDR3 nucleotides are TGTGCCAGCAGCTTAGTGCGAACAGGGTTATCTAACTATGGCTACACCTTC.

This clone was found a few times. This CDR3 fails to terminate in the conserved phenylalanine or tryptophan, so it likely reflects a read error. No DNA is shown, since the ends of the CDR3 on it are uncertain; the CDR3 is the one TCRdb lists. The V call is TRBV23-1, the J call TRBJ2-7; TRBD2, the table's D call, lacks a check against the DNA. TRBV23-1 is marked as an open reading frame, function uncertain. Counting both end residues, the CDR3 totals 9 amino acids. Here the CDR3 reads CASRLSGAL.

A few counts support this clone. This chain joins TRBV4-1 and TRBJ2-7; D might be TRBD1 (5 bases). Germline lookup yields CDR1 MGHRA and CDR2 YSYEKL. Trimming cost V 1 base and J 4 bases, with 8 bases left between them. The length of the CDR3 is 13 residues. Written as DNA, the CDR3 is TGCGCCAGCAGCCAAGGTTCAGGGTACGAGCAGTACTTC. Its protein is CASSQGSGYEQYF.

This rearrangement joins TRBV5-1 to TRBJ2-1; the D is unclear. V was clipped by 2 bases and J by 6 bases, with 9 bases between them. Germline V lookup: CDR1 SGHRS, CDR2 YFSETQ. CDR3 length: 13 amino acids. The CDR3 bases are TGCGCCAGCAGCTTCCACCGAGGCAATGAGCAGTTCTTC. Translated, it gives CASSFHRGNEQFF.

This clone was seen a single time. This chain joins TRBV11-2 and TRBJ2-1, with D unresolved. The CDR3 has 11 residues. Trimming pared 5 bases from V and 2 bases from J, leaving 1 base between. The germline V gene has CDR1 SGHAT and CDR2 FQNNGV. The CDR3 DNA sequence: TGTGCCAGCAGCGCCTACAATGAGCAGTTCTTC. Translating it yields CASSAYNEQFF.

CDR3 loop: CASSYSSGGTYQETQYF. The CDR3 bases are TGTGCCAGCAGCTACAGTAGCGGGGGGACGTATCAAGAGACCCAGTACTTC. V and J are TRBV11-2 and TRBJ2-5; TRBD2 matches at 10 bases. The CDR3 extends over 17 amino acids. From germline, CDR1 is SGHAT and CDR2 FQNNGV. With 4 bases clipped from V and 2 bases from J, the junction kept 10 bases outside the gene matches.

The chain carries TRBV7-3 and TRBJ2-7; D is unclear. Trimming pared 2 bases from V and 5 bases from J, leaving 10 bases between. The CDR3 consists of 13 residues. Germline V gene data show CDR1 as SGHTA and CDR2 as FQGTGA. DNA for the CDR3: TGTGCCAGCAGCTTAGACGGCGCCCACGAGCAGTACTTC. This encodes CASSLDGAHEQYF.

V is TRBV6-4 and J is TRBJ2-2, with 8 bases fitting TRBD1. Germline CDR1 is MRHNA and CDR2 is SNTAGT. With V trimmed by 6 bases and J by 6 bases, 6 bases remained unmatched. CDR3 length equals 14 residues. CDR3 protein: CASSRQGRPGELFF. The CDR3 DNA sequence: TGTGCCAGCAGCCGACAGGGGCGTCCCGGGGAGCTGTTTTTT.

The DNA of the CDR3 is TGTGCCAGCAGCCAAGTCGGAGAGGGGGTCAACACTGAAGCTTTCTTT. Translating it yields CASSQVGEGVNTEAFF. This chain connects TRBV14 to TRBJ1-1; perhaps TRBD1 as D (6 bases). V shed 1 base and J shed 2 bases, with 14 bases lying between them. The CDR3 spans 16 residues. The germline V gene has CDR1 SGHDN and CDR2 FVKESK.